What follows are 2 T cell receptor beta chains derived from one specimen sequenced in a study of prognosis after radiotherapy for stage I lung cancer. Multiplex PCR, run in two rounds, amplified TCR beta CDR3 from genomic DNA. Primers specific to each TRBV and TRBJ gene were used in first-round PCR. TCRdb ran MiXCR on the multiplex PCR reads and lists one entry per CDR3 protein. The data show about 18,000 distinct CDR3 sequences, over 15% seen once. The material was PBMCs, obtained before or after stereotactic body radiation therapy (not recorded which). The receptors shown here come from a donor over 45 with non-small cell lung cancer.

There are many counts of this clonotype. This sequence joins TRBV18 and TRBJ2-3; the D gene is possibly TRBD1 (5 bases). The ends were cut back, 1 base at V and 0 bases at J, with 5 bases in the middle. The length of the CDR3 is 14 residues. Germline V CDR1 and CDR2: KGHSH, LQKENI. CDR3 sequence (DNA): TGTGCCAGCTCACCACGACAGAGCACAGATACGCAGTATTTT. Encoded protein: CASSPRQSTDTQYF.

The table lists this clonotype with many counts. This chain uses TRBV19 with TRBJ2-7; 7 bases match TRBD1. Germline CDR1 is LNHDA and CDR2 is SQIVND (reference sequence). The CDR3 covers 15 residues. The V gene end was trimmed by 7 bases and the J gene end by 3 bases; junction bases not matched to a gene: 12. CDR3 in amino acids: CASTDRGGASYEQYF. CDR3 coding DNA: TGTGCCAGTACCGACCGAGGGGGCGCAAGCTACGAGCAGTACTTC.